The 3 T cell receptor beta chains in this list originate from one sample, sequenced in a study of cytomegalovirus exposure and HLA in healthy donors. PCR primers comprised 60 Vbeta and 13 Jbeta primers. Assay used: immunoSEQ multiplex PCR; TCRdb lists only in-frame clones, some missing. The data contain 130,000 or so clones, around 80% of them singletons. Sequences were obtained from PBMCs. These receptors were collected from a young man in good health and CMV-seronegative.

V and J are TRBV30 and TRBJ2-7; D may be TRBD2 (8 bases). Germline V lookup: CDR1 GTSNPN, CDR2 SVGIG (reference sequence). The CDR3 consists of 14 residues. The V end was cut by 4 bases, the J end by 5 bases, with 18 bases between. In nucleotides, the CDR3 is TGTGCCTGGACCAGGGGGACTAGTTTGGACGAGCAGTACTTC. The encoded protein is CAWTRGTSLDEQYF.

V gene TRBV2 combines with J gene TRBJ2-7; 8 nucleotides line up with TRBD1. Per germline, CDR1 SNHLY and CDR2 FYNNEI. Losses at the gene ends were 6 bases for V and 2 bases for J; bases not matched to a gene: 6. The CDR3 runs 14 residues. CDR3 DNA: TGTGCCAGCAGCCCTTGGACAGGGACCTACGAGCAGTACTTC. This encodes CASSPWTGTYEQYF.

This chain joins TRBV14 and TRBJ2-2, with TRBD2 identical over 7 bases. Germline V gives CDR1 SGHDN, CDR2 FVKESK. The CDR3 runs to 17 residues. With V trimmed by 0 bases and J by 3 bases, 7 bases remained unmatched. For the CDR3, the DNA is TGTGCCAGCAGCCAAGAGGGGGAGGGCCCCTACACCGGGGAGCTGTTTTTT. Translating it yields CASSQEGEGPYTGELFF. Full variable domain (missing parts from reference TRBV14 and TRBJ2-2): EAGVTQFPSHSVIEKGQTVTLRCDPISGHDNLYWYRRVMGKEIKFLLHFVKESKQDESGMPNNRFLAERTGGTYSTLKVQPAELEDSGVYFCASSQEGEGPYTGELFFGEGSRLTVL.